The entry below gives a single TCR beta chain sequence along with its context. This entry is derived from a study of blood T cell repertoires in COVID-19. Study information: Acute and convalescent COVID-19 specimens originated in the United States, Italy and Spain.

In terms of age and location, participants ranged from roughly 18 to 95 years and lived in about two dozen US areas. Allocation to cohorts depended on clinical history reported by the participants. Unmatched junction bases numbered 6, after V lost 4 bases and J lost 6 bases. The CDR3 runs to 15 residues. Germline V gives CDR1 MNHEY, CDR2 SMNVEV (reference sequence). In the authors' methods: Using reference gene primer amplification, nucleated cell counts were estimated. The table came from immunoSEQ multiplex PCR; TCRdb's copy has only in-frame clones and leaves some out. V and J calls and clone size are given by that table; D and trimming were obtained from the DNA. Of roughly 250,000 clones in the sample, about 85% are singletons; the top ten hold about 6%.

This clonotype originated in a woman aged 25-40 years with acute COVID-19. The chain combines TRBV27 with TRBJ1-5, with 10 bases lining up with TRBD1. Sequenced sample: PBMCs or T cells enriched from blood (not recorded which). The CDR3 region is CASSSTGGRGQPQHF. The CDR3 nucleotides read TGTGCCAGCAGTTCGACAGGGGGCCGTGGTCAGCCCCAGCATTTT.